This is a list of T cell receptor beta chains from one sample in a study of blood T cell repertoires in COVID-19. The data were produced by immunoSEQ multiplex PCR, yet TCRdb's version contains in-frame clones alone and is incomplete. The repertoire has approximately 240,000 clones, 82% of them found once; the top ten carry 4% to 6%. The sample consisted of peripheral blood. Source of these receptors: a woman aged 80 or older with active or convalescent COVID-19. Both conserved end residues are part of each CDR3. The order of the fields is D gene, J gene, clone size, V gene, CDR3 protein, CDR3 DNA. A D gene is named only where the DNA matches it firmly. A clone size is listed for some rows: how often the clone was seen (once, few, many), or a class if it is expanded.

TRBD2 | TRBJ2-1 | NA | TRBV5-1 | CASSPVGLAGGRSYNEQFF | TGCGCCAGCAGCCCGGTTGGGCTAGCGGGAGGTAGGTCGTACAATGAGCAGTTCTTC
NA | TRBJ1-3 | NA | TRBV2 | CASSELGDRAGNTIYF | TGTGCCAGCAGTGAATTAGGTGACAGAGCTGGAAACACCATATATTTT
TRBD2 | TRBJ2-3 | NA | TRBV3-1/TRBV3-2 | CASSQSGGTDTQYF | TGTGCCAGCAGCCAGAGCGGGGGGACAGATACGCAGTATTTT
NA | TRBJ1-2 | few | TRBV5-4 | CASSIVGYGYTF | TGTGCCAGCAGCATTGTCGGCTATGGCTACACCTTC
NA | TRBJ1-1 | NA | TRBV5-4 | CASSPGLLSGTEAFF | TGTGCCAGCAGCCCGGGCCTTTTGTCGGGGACTGAAGCTTTCTTT
NA | TRBJ1-2 | NA | TRBV30 | CAWSGLGYTF | TGTGCCTGGAGTGGCCTAGGCTACACCTTC
TRBD1 | TRBJ1-2 | NA | TRBV18 | CASSPETGADYGYTF | TGTGCCAGCTCACCCGAGACAGGGGCAGACTATGGCTACACCTTC
NA | TRBJ2-5 | NA | TRBV18 | CASSLDIQETQYF | TGTGCCAGCTCACTGGACATACAAGAGACCCAGTACTTC
NA | TRBJ2-3 | NA | TRBV7-2 | CASSLSLATDTDTQYF | TGTGCCAGCAGCTTATCGTTAGCGACCGACACAGATACGCAGTATTTT
NA | TRBJ1-1 | few | TRBV6-1 | CASSERGFSLEAFF | TGTGCCAGCAGTGAAAGAGGGTTCTCACTTGAAGCTTTCTTT
TRBD2 | TRBJ2-1 | NA | TRBV4-2 | CASSSGLDNEQFF | TGTGCCAGCAGCTCGGGACTAGACAATGAGCAGTTCTTC
TRBD2 | TRBJ2-5 | few | TRBV5-4 | CASSTPAGRGKETQYF | TGTGCCAGCAGCACCCCAGCGGGAAGGGGTAAGGAGACCCAGTACTTC
NA | TRBJ1-5 | few | TRBV28 | CASSLMNQPQHF | TGTGCCAGCAGTCTAATGAATCAGCCCCAGCATTTT
TRBD1 | TRBJ1-5 | NA | TRBV6-2/TRBV6-3 | CASSIDRVIYQPQHF | TGTGCCAGCAGTATAGACAGGGTAATATATCAGCCCCAGCATTTT
TRBD1 | TRBJ1-4 | few | TRBV27 | CASSLIRGATNEKLFF | TGTGCCAGCAGTTTAATCAGGGGGGCAACTAATGAAAAACTGTTTTTT